Following are 22 T cell receptor beta chains from one sample sequenced in a study of shared clonotypes between healthy human individuals. Method: immunoSEQ multiplex PCR; TCRdb's copy keeps in-frame clones and lacks some. The sample shows roughly 1.4 million clones, less than 99% of them seen only once. The sequenced sample was naive CD4+ T cells sorted from blood. The subset was: CD45RA+ positively selected. These receptors all come from a man aged 25-40 years in good health.

The rearrangement uses TRBV5-4 and TRBJ2-3, with TRBD1 as a possible D gene (5 bases). Germline values: CDR1 SGHNT, CDR2 YYREEE (reference sequence). The CDR3 covers 15 residues. V lost 0 bases to trimming and J lost 3 bases, with 11 bases between them. CDR3 amino acids: CASSLDGHATDTQYF. The CDR3 nucleotides read TGTGCCAGCAGCTTGGATGGACACGCGACAGATACGCAGTATTTT.

The chain links TRBV10-3 to TRBJ1-4; possible D gene TRBD1, 6 bases. CDR1 ENHRY and CDR2 SYGVKD come from the germline V gene. Trimming took off 10 bases at V and 5 bases at J, with 14 bases between the two ends. The CDR3 is 13 amino acids. This CDR3 reads CATGQSPNEKLFF. As DNA, the CDR3 is TGTGCCACCGGACAGAGCCCAAATGAAAAACTGTTTTTT.

As for this clone: Other DNA sequences in the same sample also yield this CDR3. The chain uses TRBV29-1 and TRBJ2-3, with D possibly matching TRBD2 (6 bases). Trimming shortened V by 1 base and J by 3 bases, and 8 bases separated the two germline ends. The CDR3 runs 13 residues. The germline gives CDR1 SQVTM, CDR2 ANQGSEA. The chain's CDR3 is CSVEVGGTDTQYF. Here the CDR3 DNA reads TGCAGCGTTGAAGTTGGGGGGACAGATACGCAGTATTTT.

The CDR3 region has the DNA TGTGCCAGCAGCTTTGATCGTTTGGGACCCGGGGAGCTGTTTTTT. Its protein product is CASSFDRLGPGELFF. The chain has TRBV11-3 and TRBJ2-2, with D perhaps being TRBD1 or TRBD2 (5 bases each). The germline V gene has CDR1 SGHNT and CDR2 YENEEA. V lost 3 bases and J 6 bases, leaving 14 bases between the germline ends. The CDR3 spans 15 residues. Full variable domain (rest looked up from reference TRBV11-3 and TRBJ2-2): EAGVVQSPRYKIIEKKQPVAFWCNPISGHNTLYWYLQNLGQGPELLIRYENEEAVDDSQLPKDRFSAERLKGVDSTLKIQPAELGDSAVYLCASSFDRLGPGELFFGEGSRLTVL.

With regard to this clone: Other DNA sequences within the sample encode an identical CDR3. The chain carries TRBV19 and TRBJ2-7; no firm D call. The length of the CDR3 is 12 residues. CDR1 and CDR2 from the germline V gene are LNHDA and SQIVND (reference sequence). The V gene lost 5 bases and the J gene lost 0 bases, with 5 bases spanning the gap. The CDR3 loop is CASSSRSYEQYF. The CDR3 DNA sequence: TGTGCCAGTAGTTCCCGCTCCTACGAGCAGTACTTC.

The gene calls are TRBV11-2 and TRBJ2-2, with a possible D match to TRBD2 (5 bases). There are 16 residues in the CDR3. Germline-derived CDR1 and CDR2 are SGHAT and FQNNGV. V lost 3 bases, J lost 7 bases, and 18 bases lay in between. The CDR3 region has the DNA TGTGCCAGCAGCTTTTCATTCCGCGCTGAGGGCGGGGAGCTGTTTTTT. This codes for CASSFSFRAEGGELFF.

The V call is TRBV5-1, the J call TRBJ2-7; 9 bases fit TRBD1. This CDR3 region has 14 residues. V was clipped by 5 bases and J by 4 bases; unmatched bases: 7. Per the germline V gene, CDR1 is SGHRS and CDR2 is YFSETQ. The CDR3 region is CASSPPGQGYEQYF. The CDR3 DNA sequence: TGCGCCAGCAGTCCACCGGGACAGGGATACGAGCAGTACTTC.

V gene TRBV19 combines with J gene TRBJ2-3; D is ambiguous. In germline, CDR1 is LNHDA, CDR2 SQIVND (reference sequence). This CDR3 comprises 16 residues. V was clipped by 1 base and J by 1 base, with 12 bases between them. CDR3 nucleotides: TGTGCCAGTAGTATAGTCTTTAGCCGAGGCACAGATACGCAGTATTTT. Translated: CASSIVFSRGTDTQYF.

The rearrangement uses TRBV2 and TRBJ2-7; D uncertain. CDR1 is SNHLY, CDR2 FYNNEI, per germline. V was shortened by 2 bases and J by 6 bases, with 17 bases between the two germline ends. CDR3 length: 15 residues. The CDR3 protein is CASSEFMRSIGEQYF. In DNA, the CDR3 is TGTGCCAGCAGTGAATTCATGCGGTCGATTGGCGAGCAGTACTTC.

This chain uses TRBV6-4 with TRBJ2-2, with TRBD2 matching over 11 bases. Germline CDR1 MRHNA, CDR2 SNTAGT. Germline trimming cut 5 bases from V and 6 bases from J; bases unmatched to any gene: 5. This CDR3 has 15 amino acids. CDR3 region: CASSQLAGDPGELFF. The CDR3 DNA reads as TGTGCCAGCAGTCAACTAGCGGGAGACCCCGGGGAGCTGTTTTTT.

The V call is TRBV11-2, the J call TRBJ1-5; D unresolved. The CDR3 totals 15 residues. V dropped 0 bases and J dropped 4 bases, with 10 bases sitting between them. Germline lookup yields CDR1 SGHAT and CDR2 FQNNGV. The CDR3: CASSLDNRWNQPQHF. The CDR3, as DNA: TGTGCCAGCAGCTTAGATAATCGGTGGAATCAGCCCCAGCATTTT.

This chain connects TRBV2 to TRBJ2-1; 9 bases agree with TRBD2. Trimming at V came to 5 bases and at J to 4 bases, leaving 6 bases not matched to a gene. Germline CDR1 reads SNHLY; CDR2 reads FYNNEI. CDR3 length: 15 amino acids. CDR3 coding DNA: TGTGCCAGCAGTATGGGACTAGCAGTATACAATGAGCAGTTCTTC. Translated: CASSMGLAVYNEQFF.

This chain's CDR3 is CASSSRKQGGNTEAFF. CDR3 nucleotide sequence: TGTGCCAGCAGCTCTCGAAAACAGGGGGGGAACACTGAAGCTTTCTTT. The V gene is TRBV5-4, the J gene TRBJ1-1; TRBD1 agrees at 8 bases. The V and J ends lost 3 bases and 1 base, in that order; junction bases with no gene match: 8. The germline gives CDR1 SGHNT, CDR2 YYREEE (reference sequence). The CDR3 length is 16 residues.

V usage is TRBV28 and J usage is TRBJ1-1; D is undetermined. The CDR3 is 14 residues long. Trimming took 6 bases from V and 0 from J, leaving 11 bases between them. Germline V gene lookup returns CDR1 MDHEN and CDR2 SYDVKM. The CDR3 DNA is TGTGCCAGCAGGGGTGGACCCATGAACACTGAAGCTTTCTTT. It specifies CASRGGPMNTEAFF.

The CDR3 loop is CASAGDSTEAFF. The CDR3 nucleotides are TGTGCCAGCGCAGGGGATAGCACTGAAGCTTTCTTT. The rearrangement joins TRBV28 to TRBJ1-1; D perhaps matches TRBD1 (6 bases). Trimming cost V 8 bases and J 4 bases, with 11 bases left between them. CDR1 is MDHEN and CDR2 is SYDVKM in the germline V gene. This CDR3 has 12 residues.

The chain carries TRBV5-4 and TRBJ1-2; 7 bases are shared with TRBD1. CDR3 length: 17 amino acids. Germline-derived CDR1 and CDR2 are SGHNT and YYREEE (reference sequence). The J segment lost 0 bases and the V segment lost 4 bases, leaving 12 bases of the junction unmatched. CDR3 sequence (DNA): TGTGCCAGCAGCCCGGGACAGCTCATAATTTCTAACTATGGCTACACCTTC. It yields the protein CASSPGQLIISNYGYTF.

About this clone itself: This sample includes further DNA sequences coding for the same CDR3. The rearrangement uses TRBV9 and TRBJ2-2, with TRBD2 as a possible D gene (5 bases). V was pared by 0 bases and J by 0 bases, with 9 bases between. Per germline, CDR1 SGDLS and CDR2 YYNGEE. The CDR3 runs to 16 residues. CDR3 DNA: TGTGCCAGCAGCGTAGGGGGAGCGGCGAACACCGGGGAGCTGTTTTTT. Translated: CASSVGGAANTGELFF.

V gene TRBV5-6 combines with J gene TRBJ2-2; no clear D. The germline gives CDR1 SGHDT, CDR2 YYEEEE. V was trimmed by 1 base and J by 6 bases, leaving 10 bases between them. The CDR3 extends over 14 amino acids. CDR3 region: CASSLFVRSGELFF. The CDR3 DNA reads TGTGCCAGCAGCTTGTTCGTCCGCTCCGGGGAGCTGTTTTTT.

V and J are TRBV11-2 and TRBJ2-1, with a possible D match to TRBD2 (5 bases). Germline values: CDR1 SGHAT, CDR2 FQNNGV. The CDR3 loop spans 15 amino acids. V lost 5 bases and J lost 9, with 20 bases in between. The CDR3 coding sequence is TGTGCCAGCAGCCCACTCCTTTACAACGGGGTTGAGCAGTTCTTC. Residues: CASSPLLYNGVEQFF.

V gene TRBV28 combines with J gene TRBJ2-5, with a weak D call TRBD2 (5 bases). The CDR3 totals 15 residues. CDR1 is MDHEN and CDR2 is SYDVKM in the germline V gene. The ends were cut back, 3 bases at V and 2 bases at J, with 13 bases in the middle. The CDR3 reads CASSFGVRSQETQYF. The CDR3 DNA sequence: TGTGCCAGCAGTTTCGGGGTGAGGTCACAAGAGACCCAGTACTTC.

The rearrangement links TRBV11-2 to TRBJ2-1; 8 bases align to TRBD2. The CDR3 sequence is 18 residues long. Germline values: CDR1 SGHAT, CDR2 FQNNGV. The V gene end was trimmed by 1 base and the J gene end by 7 bases; junction bases not matched to a gene: 15. Here the CDR3 reads CASSLGLTRGDFRNEQFF. The CDR3 nucleotides are TGTGCCAGCAGCTTAGGCCTCACGCGGGGGGATTTCAGAAATGAGCAGTTCTTC.

This chain connects TRBV18 to TRBJ1-4; TRBD1 matches 7 bases. V gave up 6 bases and J gave up 7 bases; unmatched junction bases: 20. This CDR3 comprises 18 residues. Germline loops: CDR1 KGHSH, CDR2 LQKENI. The chain's CDR3 is CASSLGIALGGRSEKLFF. CDR3 nucleotide sequence: TGTGCCAGCTCGCTCGGCATCGCTTTAGGGGGCAGAAGTGAAAAACTGTTTTTT.